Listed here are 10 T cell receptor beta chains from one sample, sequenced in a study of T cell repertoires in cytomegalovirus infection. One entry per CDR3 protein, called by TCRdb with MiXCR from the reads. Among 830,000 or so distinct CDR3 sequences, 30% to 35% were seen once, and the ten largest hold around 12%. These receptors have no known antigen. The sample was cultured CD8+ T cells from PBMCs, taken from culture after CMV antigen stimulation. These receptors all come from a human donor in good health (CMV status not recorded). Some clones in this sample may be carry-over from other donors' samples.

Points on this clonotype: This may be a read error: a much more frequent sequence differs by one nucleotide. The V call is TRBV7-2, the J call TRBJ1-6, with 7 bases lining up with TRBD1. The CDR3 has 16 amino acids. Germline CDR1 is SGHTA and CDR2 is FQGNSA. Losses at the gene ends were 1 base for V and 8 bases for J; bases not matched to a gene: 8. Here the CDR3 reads CASSLVRGFGYSPLHF. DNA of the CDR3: TGTGCCAGCAGCTTAGTCAGGGGGTTCGGATATTCACCCCTCCACTTT.

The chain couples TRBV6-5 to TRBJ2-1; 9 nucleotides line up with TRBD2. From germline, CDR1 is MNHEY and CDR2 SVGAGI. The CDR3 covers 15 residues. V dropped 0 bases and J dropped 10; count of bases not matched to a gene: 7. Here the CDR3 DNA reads TGTGCCAGCAGTTACTCGCGCGGGGGGGCCGGCGAGCAGTTCTTC. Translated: CASSYSRGGAGEQFF.

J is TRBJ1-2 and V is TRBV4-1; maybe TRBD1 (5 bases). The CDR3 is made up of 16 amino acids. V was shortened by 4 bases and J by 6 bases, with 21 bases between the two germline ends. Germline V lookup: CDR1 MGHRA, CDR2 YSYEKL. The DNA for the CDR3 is TGCGCCAGCAGCCTGATCGTCGGGGGAGTATCGAATGGCTACACCTTC. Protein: CASSLIVGGVSNGYTF.

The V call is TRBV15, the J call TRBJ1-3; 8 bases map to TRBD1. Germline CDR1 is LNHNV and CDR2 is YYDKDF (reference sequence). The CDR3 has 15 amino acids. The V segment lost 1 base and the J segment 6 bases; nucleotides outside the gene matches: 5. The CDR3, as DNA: TGTGCCACCAGCAGAGGACGGGACAGGATAAACACCATATATTTT. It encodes CATSRGRDRINTIYF.

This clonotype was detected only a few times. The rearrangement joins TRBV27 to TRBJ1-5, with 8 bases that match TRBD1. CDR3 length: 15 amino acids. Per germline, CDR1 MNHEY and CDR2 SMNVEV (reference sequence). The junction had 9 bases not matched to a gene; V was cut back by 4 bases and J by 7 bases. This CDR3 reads CASSYIGTGDQPQHF. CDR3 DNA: TGTGCCAGCAGTTATATCGGGACAGGCGACCAGCCCCAGCATTTT.

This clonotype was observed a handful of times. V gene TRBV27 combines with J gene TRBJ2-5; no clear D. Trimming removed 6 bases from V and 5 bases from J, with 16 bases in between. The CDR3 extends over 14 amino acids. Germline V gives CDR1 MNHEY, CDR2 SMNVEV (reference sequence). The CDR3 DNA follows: TGTGCCAGCAGAACCGCCGGCGGCTTTGAGACCCAGTACTTC. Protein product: CASRTAGGFETQYF.

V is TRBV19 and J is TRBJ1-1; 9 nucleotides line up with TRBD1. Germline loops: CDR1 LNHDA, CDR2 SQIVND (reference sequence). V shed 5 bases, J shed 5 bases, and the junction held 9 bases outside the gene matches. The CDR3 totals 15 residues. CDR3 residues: CASSLLGQGSTEAFF. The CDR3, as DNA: TGTGCCAGTAGTCTCTTAGGACAGGGGTCAACTGAAGCTTTCTTT.

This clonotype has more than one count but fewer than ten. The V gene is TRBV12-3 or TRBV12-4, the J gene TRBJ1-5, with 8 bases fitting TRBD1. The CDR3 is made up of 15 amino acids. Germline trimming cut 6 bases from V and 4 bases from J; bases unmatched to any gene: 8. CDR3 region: CASSLTGEWNQPQHF. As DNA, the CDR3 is TGTGCCAGCAGCCTGACAGGGGAATGGAATCAGCCCCAGCATTTT.

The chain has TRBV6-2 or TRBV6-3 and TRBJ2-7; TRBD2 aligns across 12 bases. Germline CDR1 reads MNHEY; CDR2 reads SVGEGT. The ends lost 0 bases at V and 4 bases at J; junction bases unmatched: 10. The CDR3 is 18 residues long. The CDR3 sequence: CASSYSISSGGARYEQYV. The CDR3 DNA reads TGTGCCAGCAGTTACTCGATCTCTAGCGGGGGGGCCCGATACGAGCAGTACGTC.

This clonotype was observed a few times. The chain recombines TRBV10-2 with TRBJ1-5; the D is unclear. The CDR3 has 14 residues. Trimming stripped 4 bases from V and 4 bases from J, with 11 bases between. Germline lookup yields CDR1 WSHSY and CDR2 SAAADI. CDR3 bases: TGCGCCAGCAGTGGAAGCCCCAGTAATCAGCCCCAGCATTTT. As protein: CASSGSPSNQPQHF.